This TCR beta chain was identified during a study of blood T cell repertoires in COVID-19. In the source study's methods: Estimation of nucleated cell counts relied on the amplification of reference gene primers. TCRdb's table, derived via immunoSEQ multiplex PCR, lists solely in-frame clones and lacks some. D and trimming come from the DNA, and the V and J calls and clone size come from that table. This table has around 270,000 clones, around nine tenths appearing once. Individuals aged about 18 to 100 years were recruited from approximately 24 US areas. Each participant's cohort was designated according to participant-reported clinical history. The V segment lost 3 bases and the J segment 5 bases; nucleotides outside the gene matches: 15. The V gene's germline CDR1 is LNHDA and CDR2 SQIVND (reference sequence). The CDR3 runs 18 residues.

The chain employs TRBV19 and TRBJ2-1; 8 positions agree with TRBD2. This TCR was sampled from a woman aged 40 to 49 who had been exposed to COVID-19. The sequencing input was PBMCs or T cells enriched from blood (not recorded which). The DNA of the CDR3 is TGTGCCAGTAGTATTGTAGCGGGACCCGCCGGGACTGACAATGAGCAGTTCTTC. Its translation: CASSIVAGPAGTDNEQFF.